The clone carrying this TCR beta chain was seen at least ten times. Its antigen is unidentified. The record originates from a study of CD8 T cells in ankylosing spondylitis. General study results and limits: Significant enrichment of disease-linked clones was reportedly seen in matched ankylosing spondylitis synovial fluid.

The V gene's germline CDR1 is DFQATT and CDR2 SNEGSKA (reference sequence). The CDR3 loop spans 10 amino acids. Trimming removed 2 bases at V and 6 bases at J, with 3 bases between. One entry per CDR3 protein results from TCRdb running MiXCR on the 5' RACE reads. Of about 240,000 distinct CDR3 sequences listed, approximately 9% are singletons. The rearrangement uses TRBV20-1 and TRBJ2-3; D is unresolved. Sequenced material: blood, either unsorted or a sorted T cell fraction (not recorded which). The receptor was derived from a male donor with ankylosing spondylitis or in good health (not recorded which). CDR3 protein: CSARKDTQYF. As DNA, the CDR3 is TGCAGTGCTAGAAAGGATACGCAGTATTTT.